The 25 T cell receptor beta chains listed next were all sequenced from one sample in a study of blood T cell repertoires in COVID-19. TCRdb's copy holds only in-frame clones and misses some; the assay was immunoSEQ multiplex PCR. The sample yields approximately 50,000 clones, 90% seen once. Specimen: peripheral blood. The receptors shown here come from a human donor in a cohort sampled during active COVID-19.

This rearrangement joins TRBV19 to TRBJ2-1, with 8 nucleotides matching TRBD1. Germline CDR1 LNHDA, CDR2 SQIVND (reference sequence). J gave up 5 bases and V 5 bases, and 11 bases lay outside the gene matches. This CDR3 comprises 16 residues. This CDR3 reads CASSLPRDRPDNEQFF. CDR3 nucleotides: TGTGCCAGTAGTTTACCCCGGGACAGGCCTGACAATGAGCAGTTCTTC.

This clone came up once. The genes are TRBV5-6 and TRBJ1-2; 9 bases align to TRBD1. Germline CDR1 is SGHDT and CDR2 is YYEEEE. Unmatched junction bases numbered 5, after V lost 4 bases and J lost 4 bases. The CDR3 is 14 residues long. In nucleotides, the CDR3 is TGTGCCAGCAGCCCCGGACAGGGGTTCTATGGCTACACCTTC. It yields the protein CASSPGQGFYGYTF.

The genes are TRBV4-1 and TRBJ2-3, with 8 bases lining up with TRBD2. Trimming took 3 bases from V and 4 from J; bases not matched to a gene: 15. This CDR3 is built from 18 residues. The germline gives CDR1 MGHRA, CDR2 YSYEKL. This chain's CDR3 is CASSHSGGAVASPDTQYF. The DNA of the CDR3 is TGCGCCAGCAGCCACTCGGGGGGGGCGGTAGCTTCCCCAGATACGCAGTATTTT.

J is TRBJ1-2 and V is TRBV2; the match to TRBD1 covers 7 bases. V trimming: 6 bases; J trimming: 3 bases; junction bases outside the gene matches: 7. CDR3 length equals 14 residues. Germline V gene lookup returns CDR1 SNHLY and CDR2 FYNNEI. CDR3 in DNA: TGTGCCAGCAGGTCGACAGGGTCGGACTATGGCTACACCTTC. Amino acids: CASRSTGSDYGYTF.

This chain links TRBV5-5 with TRBJ2-6; D is possibly TRBD1 (6 bases). Trimming removed 5 bases at V and 0 bases at J, with 24 bases between. The CDR3 has 20 residues. In germline, CDR1 is SGHKS, CDR2 YYEKEE (reference sequence). The CDR3 DNA reads TGTGCCAGCAGGGGGGATAATTACAGGGCCTGGGGCTCTGGGGCCAACGTCCTGACTTTC. It yields the protein CASRGDNYRAWGSGANVLTF.

The J gene is TRBJ2-3, the V gene TRBV6-4; TRBD2 aligns across 7 bases. This CDR3 spans 18 amino acids. Germline V lookup: CDR1 MRHNA, CDR2 SNTAGT. The junction had 14 bases not matched to a gene; V was cut back by 2 bases and J by 3 bases. CDR3 DNA sequence: TGTGCCAGCAGTGACGGGGCGGTAGTGGCGGGAGATACAGATACGCAGTATTTT. Its translation is CASSDGAVVAGDTDTQYF.

The chain is built from TRBV4-1 and TRBJ2-6; D gene uncertain. Germline assignment: CDR1 MGHRA and CDR2 YSYEKL. Trimming left V 4 bases short and J 0 bases short, with 13 bases between. There are 17 residues in the CDR3. CDR3 sequence: CASSPVPSSSGANVLTF. The CDR3 DNA reads TGCGCCAGCAGCCCCGTCCCCAGTTCCTCTGGGGCCAACGTCCTGACTTTC.

The chain joins TRBV7-9 to TRBJ2-3; TRBD2 matches 13 bases. Germline V CDR1 and CDR2: SEHNR, FQNEAQ (reference sequence). CDR3 length: 15 amino acids. The V and J ends lost 4 bases and 6 bases, in that order; junction bases with no gene match: 4. The CDR3 sequence: CASSSTSGRRDTQYF. CDR3 DNA sequence: TGTGCCAGCAGCTCGACTAGCGGGAGGCGGGATACGCAGTATTTT. The variable domain in full, completed from reference TRBV7-9 and TRBJ2-3, reads DTGVSQNPRHKITKRGQNVTFRCDPISEHNRLYWYRQTLGQGPEFLTYFQNEAQLEKSRLLSDRFSAERPKGSFSTLEIQRTEQGDSAMYLCASSSTSGRRDTQYFGPGTRLTVL.

The chain links TRBV5-6 to TRBJ2-7; a weak D match, TRBD1 (6 bases). This CDR3 contains 16 residues. V lost 0 bases and J 3 bases, leaving 16 bases between the germline ends. Looked up from germline, CDR1 is SGHDT and CDR2 is YYEEEE. CDR3 sequence: CASSLALTGSRYEQYV. CDR3 nucleotides: TGTGCCAGCAGCTTGGCCCTGACAGGTAGTCGCTACGAGCAGTACGTC.

J is TRBJ1-1 and V is TRBV5-1, with TRBD1 matching 10 bases. The V and J ends lost 3 bases and 0 bases, in that order; junction bases with no gene match: 2. CDR3 length equals 15 residues. The V gene's germline CDR1 is SGHRS and CDR2 YFSETQ. The CDR3 bases are TGCGCCAGCAGCTCGGACAGGGGGATGAACACTGAAGCTTTCTTT. It specifies CASSSDRGMNTEAFF.

The DNA for the CDR3 is TGTGCCACCAGCAGAGATCAAACAGGGGGGGACGAAAAACTGTTTTTT. Translated: CATSRDQTGGDEKLFF. The chain recombines TRBV15 with TRBJ1-4; 8 bases fit TRBD1. This CDR3 region has 16 residues. The V segment lost 0 bases and the J segment 8 bases; nucleotides outside the gene matches: 8. Per the germline V gene, CDR1 is LNHNV and CDR2 is YYDKDF (reference sequence).

The chain joins TRBV30 to TRBJ2-7; TRBD2 is a possible D gene (6 bases). In germline, CDR1 is GTSNPN, CDR2 SVGIG (reference sequence). Trimming left V 0 bases short and J 1 base short, with 13 bases between. The CDR3 runs to 15 residues. CDR3 DNA sequence: TGTGCCTGGAGTGTACGGGGGTTGAGGTCCTACGAGCAGTACTTC. This translates into CAWSVRGLRSYEQYF.

V gene TRBV6-5 combines with J gene TRBJ1-5, with unresolved D. This CDR3 comprises 13 residues. Germline CDR1 is MNHEY and CDR2 is SVGAGI. V lost 5 bases and J 6 bases, leaving 11 bases between the germline ends. CDR3 sequence reads: CASSRHLLQPQHF. Written as DNA, the CDR3 is TGTGCCAGCAGTCGACACTTGCTTCAGCCCCAGCATTTT.

V usage is TRBV7-3 and J usage is TRBJ2-5, with 7 bases lining up with TRBD1. Trimming cost V 4 bases and J 8 bases; bases outside gene matches: 10. Germline V gives CDR1 SGHTA, CDR2 FQGTGA. The CDR3 has 14 residues. The CDR3 sequence: CASSYSGQTTTQYF. The CDR3, as DNA: TGTGCCAGCAGCTACTCGGGACAGACTACTACCCAGTACTTC.

The genes are TRBV6-5 and TRBJ1-4, with D maybe TRBD1 (6 bases). Germline V gene data show CDR1 as MNHEY and CDR2 as SVGAGI. There are 14 residues in the CDR3. V was trimmed by 2 bases and J by 2 bases, leaving 6 bases between them. CDR3 protein: CASSYGQTNEKLFF. CDR3 DNA sequence: TGTGCCAGCAGTTACGGACAGACTAATGAAAAACTGTTTTTT.

The chain uses TRBV19 and TRBJ2-6; 9 nucleotides match TRBD1. CDR3 length: 15 amino acids. The V gene's germline CDR1 is LNHDA and CDR2 SQIVND (reference sequence). V gave up 8 bases and J gave up 3 bases; unmatched junction bases: 5. The CDR3 sequence: CASSQGAGGANVLTF. The CDR3, as DNA: TGTGCCAGTTCACAGGGGGCTGGTGGGGCCAACGTCCTGACTTTC. Full variable domain (outside the CDR3, taken from reference TRBV19 and TRBJ2-6): DGGITQSPKYLFRKEGQNVTLSCEQNLNHDAMYWYRQDPGQGLRLIYYSQIVNDFQKGDIAEGYSVSREKKESFPLTVTSAQKNPTAFYLCASSQGAGGANVLTFGAGSRLTVL.

The chain joins TRBV19 to TRBJ2-3; 9 bases fit TRBD1. Germline CDR1 and CDR2: LNHDA and SQIVND (reference sequence). CDR3 length: 15 residues. Losses at the gene ends were 3 bases for V and 5 bases for J; bases not matched to a gene: 6. The CDR3 is CASSMGQGRGDTQYF. The CDR3 nucleotides read TGTGCCAGTAGTATGGGACAGGGCCGAGGAGATACGCAGTATTTT.

This chain joins TRBV2 and TRBJ1-2, with D possibly matching TRBD1 (5 bases). Trimming stripped 3 bases from V and 5 bases from J, with 7 bases between. Germline V gives CDR1 SNHLY, CDR2 FYNNEI. The CDR3 is made up of 12 amino acids. The CDR3 sequence is CASSETVYGYTF. The CDR3 DNA reads TGTGCCAGCAGTGAGACAGTGTATGGCTACACCTTC.

The chain recombines TRBV27 with TRBJ2-1; 12 positions match TRBD2. J lost 4 bases, V lost 7 bases, and 17 bases had no gene match. The CDR3 loop spans 19 amino acids. The germline V gene has CDR1 MNHEY and CDR2 SMNVEV (reference sequence). CDR3 loop: CASTPTVRLAGGIYNEQFF. CDR3 bases: TGTGCCAGCACACCCACGGTGAGGCTAGCGGGAGGGATATACAATGAGCAGTTCTTC.

In its sample, this clone was seen once. V and J are TRBV18 and TRBJ2-7; 8 nucleotides align to TRBD2. V was pared by 3 bases and J by 2 bases, with 15 bases of the junction left unmatched. Germline values: CDR1 KGHSH, CDR2 LQKENI. This CDR3 region has 18 residues. The CDR3: CASSPQGQRLASAYEQYF. The CDR3 DNA is TGTGCCAGCTCACCTCAGGGGCAGCGACTAGCGAGCGCCTACGAGCAGTACTTC.

A few counts support this clone. The rearrangement uses TRBV2 and TRBJ2-7; 10 bases map to TRBD1. Looked up from germline, CDR1 is SNHLY and CDR2 is FYNNEI. The CDR3 contains 13 residues. Unmatched junction bases numbered 4, after V lost 6 bases and J lost 5 bases. CDR3 protein: CASRGQGWDEQYV. In DNA form, the CDR3 reads TGTGCCAGCAGGGGACAGGGGTGGGACGAGCAGTACGTC.

This rearrangement joins TRBV30 to TRBJ1-1; weak D call: TRBD1 (5 bases). Germline CDR1 reads GTSNPN; CDR2 reads SVGIG (reference sequence). Trimming shortened V by 2 bases and J by 1 base, and 14 bases separated the two germline ends. This CDR3 has 15 residues. Written as DNA, the CDR3 is TGTGCCTGGAGTCCCCGACGGACACCGAACACTGAAGCTTTCTTT. Translating gives CAWSPRRTPNTEAFF. Supplemented by reference TRBV30 and TRBJ1-1, the full variable domain reads SQTIHQWPATLVQPVGSPLSLECTVEGTSNPNLYWYRQAAGRGLQLLFYSVGIGQISSEVPQNLSASRPQDRQFILSSKKLLLSDSGFYLCAWSPRRTPNTEAFFGQGTRLTVV.

The rearrangement uses TRBV28 and TRBJ1-1; no firm D call. The CDR3 runs 13 residues. The germline gives CDR1 MDHEN, CDR2 SYDVKM. The V and J ends lost 3 bases and 4 bases respectively, with 9 bases between them. CDR3 loop: CASSFHSSTEAFF. The CDR3 coding sequence is TGTGCCAGCAGTTTCCATAGTAGCACTGAAGCTTTCTTT.

J is TRBJ1-4 and V is TRBV2; D is unresolved. Germline CDR1 SNHLY, CDR2 FYNNEI. This CDR3 contains 13 residues. V lost 7 bases and J 7 bases, leaving 13 bases between the germline ends. CDR3 DNA: TGTGCCAGCATTGTCGGGGAGGGTGAAAAACTGTTTTTT. Its protein product is CASIVGEGEKLFF.

The CDR3 spells CASRRRGTNTGELFF. CDR3 in DNA: TGTGCCAGCAGGAGGCGGGGGACGAACACCGGGGAGCTGTTTTTT. This chain connects TRBV7-9 to TRBJ2-2; TRBD2 aligns across 7 bases. V lost 6 bases to trimming and J lost 0 bases; unmatched junction nucleotides: 4. Per the germline V gene, CDR1 is SEHNR and CDR2 is FQNEAQ (reference sequence). The CDR3 runs 15 residues.